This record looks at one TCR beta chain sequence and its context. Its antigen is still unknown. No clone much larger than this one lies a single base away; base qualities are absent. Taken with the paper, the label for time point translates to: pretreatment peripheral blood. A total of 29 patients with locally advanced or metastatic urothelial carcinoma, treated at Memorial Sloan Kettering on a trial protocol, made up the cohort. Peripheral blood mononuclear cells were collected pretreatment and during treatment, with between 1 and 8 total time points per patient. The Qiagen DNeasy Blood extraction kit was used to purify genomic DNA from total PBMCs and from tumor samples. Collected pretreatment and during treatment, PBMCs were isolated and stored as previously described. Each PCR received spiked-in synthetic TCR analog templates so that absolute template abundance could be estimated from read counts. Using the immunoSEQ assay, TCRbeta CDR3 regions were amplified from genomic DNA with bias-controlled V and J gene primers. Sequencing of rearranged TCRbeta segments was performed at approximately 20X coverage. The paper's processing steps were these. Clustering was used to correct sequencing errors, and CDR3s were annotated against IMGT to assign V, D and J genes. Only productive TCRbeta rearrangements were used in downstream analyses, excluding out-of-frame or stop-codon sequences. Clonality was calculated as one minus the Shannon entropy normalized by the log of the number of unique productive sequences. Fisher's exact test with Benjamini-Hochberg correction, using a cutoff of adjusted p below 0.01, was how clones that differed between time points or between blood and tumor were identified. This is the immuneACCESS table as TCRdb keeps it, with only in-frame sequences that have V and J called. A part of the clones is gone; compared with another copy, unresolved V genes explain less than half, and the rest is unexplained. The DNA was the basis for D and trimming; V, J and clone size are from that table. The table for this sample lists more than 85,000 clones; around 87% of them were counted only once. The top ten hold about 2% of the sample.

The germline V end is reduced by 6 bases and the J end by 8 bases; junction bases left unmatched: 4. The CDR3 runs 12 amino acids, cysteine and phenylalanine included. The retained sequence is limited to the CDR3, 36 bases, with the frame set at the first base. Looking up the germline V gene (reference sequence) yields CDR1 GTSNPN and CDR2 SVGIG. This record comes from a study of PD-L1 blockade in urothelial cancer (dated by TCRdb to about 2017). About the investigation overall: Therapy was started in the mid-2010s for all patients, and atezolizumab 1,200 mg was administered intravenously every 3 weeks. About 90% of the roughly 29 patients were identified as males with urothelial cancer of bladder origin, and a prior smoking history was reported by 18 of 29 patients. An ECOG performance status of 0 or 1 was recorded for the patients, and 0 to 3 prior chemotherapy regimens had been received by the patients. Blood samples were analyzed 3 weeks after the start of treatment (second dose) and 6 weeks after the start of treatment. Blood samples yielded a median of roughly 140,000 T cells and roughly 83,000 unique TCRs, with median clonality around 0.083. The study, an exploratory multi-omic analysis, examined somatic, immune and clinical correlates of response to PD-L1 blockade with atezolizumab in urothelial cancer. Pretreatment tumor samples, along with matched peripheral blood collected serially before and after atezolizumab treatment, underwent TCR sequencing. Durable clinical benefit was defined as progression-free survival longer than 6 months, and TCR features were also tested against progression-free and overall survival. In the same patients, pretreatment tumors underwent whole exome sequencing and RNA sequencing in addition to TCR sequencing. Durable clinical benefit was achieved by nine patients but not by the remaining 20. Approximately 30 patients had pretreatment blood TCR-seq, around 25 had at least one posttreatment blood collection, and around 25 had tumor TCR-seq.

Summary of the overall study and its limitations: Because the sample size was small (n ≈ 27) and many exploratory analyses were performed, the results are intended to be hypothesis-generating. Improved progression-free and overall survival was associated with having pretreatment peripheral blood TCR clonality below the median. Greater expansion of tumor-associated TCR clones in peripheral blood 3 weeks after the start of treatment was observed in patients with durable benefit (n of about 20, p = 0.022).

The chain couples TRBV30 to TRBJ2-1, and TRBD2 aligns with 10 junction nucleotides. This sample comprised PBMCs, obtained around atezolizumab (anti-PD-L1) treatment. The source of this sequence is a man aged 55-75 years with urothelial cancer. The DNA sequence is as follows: TGTGCCTGCTCTAGCGGGAGATATGAGCAGTTCTTC. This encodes CACSSGRYEQFF.